Sequencing of this TCR beta chain was carried out in a study of shared clonotypes between healthy human individuals. Study-wide results and limits: The four-donor shared clonotypes exceeded non-shared clonotypes in generation probability, with non-shared ones scoring lower. When naive CD4 clonotypes were compared across a few donors, 4% to 6.5% were shared.

This table comes from immunoSEQ multiplex PCR, and its TCRdb copy is limited to in-frame clones, with some not included. Among roughly 500,000 clones listed, roughly 95% were seen once. Only Caucasian adults living in Nashville, Tennessee served as donors. For this clone: Its cognate antigen is unknown.

The CDR3 sequence is 14 residues long. V lost 4 bases, J lost 2 bases, and 12 bases lay in between. Germline-derived CDR1 and CDR2 are MGHDK and SYGVNS. The chain has TRBV25-1 and TRBJ2-7, with D possibly called TRBD1 or TRBD2 (5 bases each). Material for sequencing was naive CD4+ T cells sorted from blood. Subset reported: CD45RA+ positively selected. The receptor was derived from a woman in her 30s in good health. The DNA for the CDR3 is TGTGCCAGCAGTGCCGGGACCTTCCCCTACGAGCAGTACTTC. It is translated as CASSAGTFPYEQYF.